This T cell receptor beta chain appears in the sequencing data of a study of post-analysis software for immune sequencing data. Findings and limits, study-wide: Samples sharing a preparation batch grouped tightly together when assessed by F measure. Four or five TRBV segments were significantly more frequent in patients than in controls. TRBV5-6, TRBV5-1 and TRBV20-1 were among these segments. Diversity measured as normalized Chao1 was significantly lower in multiple sclerosis patients than in controls.

This clonotype was seen at least ten times. Its matching antigen is unknown. Germline V lookup: CDR1 MNHEY, CDR2 SVGAGI. This CDR3 has 13 residues. V lost 5 bases to trimming and J lost 0 bases, with 8 bases between them. Researchers reported that TCR beta cDNA libraries carried unique molecular identifiers. One entry per CDR3 protein results from TCRdb running MiXCR on the PCR reads. This table has approximately 730,000 distinct CDR3 sequences, 35% to 55% appearing once. V usage is TRBV6-5 and J usage is TRBJ2-7; no clear D. The clonotype originates from a girl under 18 with multiple sclerosis. Sequenced material: blood. The CDR3, as DNA: TGTGCCAGCAGTCCCTCAAGCTCCTACGAGCAGTACTTC. Protein sequence: CASSPSSSYEQYF.